This T cell receptor (beta chain) was retrieved from a study of cytomegalovirus exposure and HLA in healthy donors. Findings of the study overall: The authors listed approximately 160 TCR beta chains as cytomegalovirus-associated. Fewer N-insertions (relative to the roughly 670-donor mean) were reportedly seen in an Asian-associated ancestry cluster in a later analysis.

Primers for the PCR totalled 60 Vbeta and 13 Jbeta. TCRdb keeps only in-frame clones here, not all; method: immunoSEQ multiplex PCR. The sample includes about 130,000 clones, approximately 80% of them seen just once. The germline V gene has CDR1 MDHEN and CDR2 SYDVKM. CDR3 length: 17 amino acids. V lost 5 bases, J lost 1 base, and 13 bases stayed unmatched. A word on this clone: No antigen is known for it.

Sample: PBMCs. This rearrangement joins TRBV28 to TRBJ2-7; TRBD2 matches 8 bases. The receptor comes from a woman between 40 and 55 years old in good health and CMV-seropositive. The CDR3 sequence is CASSPPGGGTGSYEQYF. CDR3 DNA: TGTGCCAGCAGTCCGCCGGGGGGGGGCACCGGATCCTACGAGCAGTACTTC.